One T cell receptor (beta chain) is described in this entry. Antigen unknown. Study processing details: Samples contained a median of approximately 100,000 TCRs, with a range of roughly 20,000 to 750,000. One entry per CDR3 protein results from TCRdb running MiXCR on the RACE reads. The V and J calls and clone size come from TCRdb's table, not from the authors' own analysis. Of 82,000 or so distinct CDR3 sequences in the sample, over 10% are singletons; the top ten hold 5.7%. This CDR3 region has 14 residues. V shed 10 bases and J shed 0 bases, with 12 bases lying between them. Germline V gene lookup returns CDR1 SNHLY and CDR2 FYNNEI. These data come from a study of human T cells and chemical hapten exposure. Study summary: There were weekly diphenylcyclopropenone doses to the scalp for patients throughout the approximately 25-week study.

Time point meaning: patch test 3, about 24 weeks after DPC sensitization. The sample's treatment: therapeutic diphenylcyclopropenone sensitization with weekly scalp DPC. Donation of samples came from alopecia patients who were 18 to 70 years old and suitable for DPC. Study findings and constraints: Among TCRs, those above 1 in 1000 frequency were unaffected by DPC sensitization.

The J gene is TRBJ1-4, the V gene TRBV2; tentative D call: TRBD1 (5 bases). This sequence originates from a woman in her forties or fifties with alopecia areata. Some clones in this sample may be carry-over from other donors' samples. The starting material was whole blood, obtained in connection with sensitization to the hapten diphenylcyclopropenone (DPC). The CDR3 bases are TGTGCCACCGGGACCCGGTCAACTAATGAAAAACTGTTTTTT. It codes for CATGTRSTNEKLFF.